Below are 15 T cell receptor beta chains sequenced from a single sample in a study of shared clonotypes between healthy human individuals. Naive CD8 cells lacked CD45RO and underwent positive selection for CCR7, leaving out terminally differentiated effector memory CD45RA+ cells. TCRdb keeps only in-frame clones here, not all; method: immunoSEQ multiplex PCR. This table has 600,000 or so clones, roughly 98% appearing once. Sequencing was carried out using naive CD8+ T cells sorted from blood. These receptors came from a young man in good health.

The chain uses TRBV5-1 and TRBJ1-3; D might be TRBD1 (5 bases). Germline-derived CDR1 and CDR2 are SGHRS and YFSETQ. V gave up 3 bases and J gave up 2 bases, with 9 bases separating them. This CDR3 comprises 14 residues. CDR3 region: CASSSRGAGNTIYF. The CDR3 nucleotides read TGCGCCAGCAGCTCGAGGGGCGCTGGAAACACCATATATTTT.

This rearrangement joins TRBV9 to TRBJ2-1, with 10 bases matching TRBD2. The CDR3 spans 15 residues. With V trimmed by 3 bases and J by 2 bases, 2 bases remained unmatched. Per the germline V gene, CDR1 is SGDLS and CDR2 is YYNGEE. CDR3 sequence: CASSASGRAYNEQFF. Here the CDR3 DNA reads TGTGCCAGCAGCGCCAGCGGGAGGGCCTACAATGAGCAGTTCTTC. Together with reference TRBV9 and TRBJ2-1, the CDR3 gives the full variable domain: DSGVTQTPKHLITATGQRVTLRCSPRSGDLSVYWYQQSLDQGLQFLIQYYNGEERAKGNILERFSAQQFPDLHSELNLSSLELGDSALYFCASSASGRAYNEQFFGPGTRLTVL.

In its sample, this clone was seen once. The gene calls are TRBV27 and TRBJ2-2, with 12 bases lining up with TRBD1. Germline V CDR1 and CDR2: MNHEY, SMNVEV (reference sequence). The junction had 5 bases not matched to a gene; V was cut back by 5 bases and J by 7 bases. The CDR3 sequence is 15 residues long. The CDR3 reads CASSVGQGASGELFF. Here the CDR3 DNA reads TGTGCCAGCAGTGTGGGACAGGGGGCAAGCGGGGAGCTGTTTTTT.

This clone appeared a single time. V gene TRBV27 combines with J gene TRBJ1-5; the D is unclear. CDR3 length: 12 residues. Germline values: CDR1 MNHEY, CDR2 SMNVEV (reference sequence). The ends were cut back, 2 bases at V and 7 bases at J, with 6 bases in the middle. The CDR3 spells CASSLLGQPQHF. CDR3 DNA: TGTGCCAGCAGTTTACTAGGGCAGCCCCAGCATTTT.

Comments on this clone: Other DNA sequences of this sample code for an identical CDR3. This chain links TRBV27 with TRBJ2-1, with no clear D. Trimming left V 6 bases short and J 4 bases short, with 4 bases between. CDR3 length: 11 amino acids. From germline, CDR1 is MNHEY and CDR2 SMNVEV (reference sequence). CDR3 nucleotides: TGTGCCAGCAGGCGATACAATGAGCAGTTCTTC. It encodes CASRRYNEQFF.

The chain couples TRBV4-1 to TRBJ2-2, with a tentative D call TRBD1 (5 bases). Germline-derived CDR1 and CDR2 are MGHRA and YSYEKL. Trimming pared 2 bases from V and 8 bases from J, leaving 15 bases between. The CDR3 runs to 15 residues. CDR3 residues: CASSQMTDPRGELFF. CDR3 nucleotides: TGCGCCAGCAGCCAAATGACAGACCCAAGGGGGGAGCTGTTTTTT.

The rearrangement links TRBV15 to TRBJ1-5; D is unclear. The CDR3 has 15 residues. Looked up from germline, CDR1 is LNHNV and CDR2 is YYDKDF (reference sequence). Trimming removed 0 bases from V and 6 bases from J, with 12 bases in between. CDR3 in amino acids: CATSRDKGLSQPQHF. The CDR3 DNA reads TGTGCCACCAGCAGAGATAAAGGGTTAAGTCAGCCCCAGCATTTT. The full variable domain, its missing parts supplied by reference TRBV15 and TRBJ1-5, is DAMVIQNPRYQVTQFGKPVTLSCSQTLNHNVMYWYQQKSSQAPKLLFHYYDKDFNNEADTPDNFQSRRPNTSFCFLDIRSPGLGDTAMYLCATSRDKGLSQPQHFGDGTRLSIL.

The table lists this clone with a count of one. The V and J genes are TRBV28 and TRBJ1-5; no clear D. The CDR3 is 15 amino acids. Germline CDR1 MDHEN, CDR2 SYDVKM. V shed 8 bases and J shed 2 bases, with 16 bases lying between them. The CDR3 loop reads CASGRRAVGNQPQHF. Here the CDR3 DNA reads TGTGCCAGCGGGCGGAGGGCAGTGGGCAATCAGCCCCAGCATTTT. Drawing the rest from reference TRBV28 and TRBJ1-5, the complete variable domain is DVKVTQSSRYLVKRTGEKVFLECVQDMDHENMFWYRQDPGLGLRLIYFSYDVKMKEKGDIPEGYSVSREKKERFSLILESASTNQTSMYLCASGRRAVGNQPQHFGDGTRLSIL.

J is TRBJ1-1 and V is TRBV29-1; D remains ambiguous. This CDR3 is built from 12 residues. The germline gives CDR1 SQVTM, CDR2 ANQGSEA. V was clipped by 5 bases and J by 4 bases, with 11 bases between them. The DNA of the CDR3 is TGCAGCGTTTTCGAAGAGGGCACTGAAGCTTTCTTT. It codes for CSVFEEGTEAFF.

The chain recombines TRBV2 with TRBJ2-3; D gene uncertain. The CDR3 totals 13 residues. Trimming removed 3 bases at V and 5 bases at J, with 9 bases between. CDR1 and CDR2 from the germline V gene are SNHLY and FYNNEI. CDR3 coding DNA: TGTGCCAGCAGTGATTTTTTGGGAGATACGCAGTATTTT. Translated: CASSDFLGDTQYF.

This clone was detected once. This chain links TRBV18 with TRBJ2-6; perhaps TRBD1 as D (5 bases). CDR1 and CDR2 (germline): KGHSH, LQKENI. The CDR3 has 15 residues. V dropped 2 bases and J dropped 4 bases, with 9 bases sitting between them. CDR3 loop: CASSPNRPGANVLTF. In DNA, the CDR3 is TGTGCCAGCTCACCAAACAGGCCCGGGGCCAACGTCCTGACTTTC. Combining the CDR3 with reference TRBV18 and TRBJ2-6 gives the whole variable domain NAGVMQNPRHLVRRRGQEARLRCSPMKGHSHVYWYRQLPEEGLKFMVYLQKENIIDESGMPKERFSAEFPKEGPSILRIQQVVRGDSAAYFCASSPNRPGANVLTFGAGSRLTVL.

This chain links TRBV9 with TRBJ2-1, with D unresolved. The CDR3 runs to 11 residues. Germline CDR1 is SGDLS and CDR2 is YYNGEE. The germline V and J ends were trimmed by 7 bases and 8 bases, with 10 bases remaining between them. CDR3 residues: CASGRVHEQFF. The CDR3 DNA follows: TGTGCCAGCGGACGCGTCCATGAGCAGTTCTTC.

This sequence joins TRBV6-6 and TRBJ2-3; TRBD2 matches 10 bases. V lost 7 bases to trimming and J lost 2 bases; unmatched junction nucleotides: 6. The CDR3 consists of 15 residues. Germline CDR1 reads MNHNY; CDR2 reads SVGAGI (reference sequence). The CDR3 coding sequence is TGTGCCAGCACCCCAAGCGGGAGGGACACAGATACGCAGTATTTT. Encoded protein: CASTPSGRDTDTQYF.

The chain carries TRBV28 and TRBJ2-7, with 14 nucleotides matching TRBD2. The CDR3 extends over 15 amino acids. The J segment lost 7 bases and the V segment lost 5 bases, leaving 7 bases of the junction unmatched. Germline CDR1 and CDR2: MDHEN and SYDVKM. The CDR3 protein is CASSLGLAGAREQYF. The CDR3 bases are TGTGCCAGCAGTCTGGGACTAGCGGGAGCTAGGGAGCAGTACTTC. Full variable domain (remainder filled in from reference TRBV28 and TRBJ2-7): DVKVTQSSRYLVKRTGEKVFLECVQDMDHENMFWYRQDPGLGLRLIYFSYDVKMKEKGDIPEGYSVSREKKERFSLILESASTNQTSMYLCASSLGLAGAREQYFGPGTRLTVT.

The gene calls are TRBV7-9 and TRBJ2-5, with 12 bases matching TRBD1. J was trimmed by 2 bases and V by 8 bases; bases with no gene match: 3. Per the germline V gene, CDR1 is SEHNR and CDR2 is FQNEAQ (reference sequence). The CDR3 sequence is 14 residues long. The CDR3 protein is CASGGQGAQETQYF. CDR3 DNA sequence: TGTGCCAGCGGGGGACAGGGGGCGCAAGAGACCCAGTACTTC.